Listed here is a single T cell receptor beta chain. Its target is not known. These data originate in a study of cytomegalovirus exposure and HLA in healthy donors. The study's findings and limits: About 87% or about 30% of the time was how often most TCR beta V segments were productive, according to an earlier analysis. 87-base-pair reads could not separate some V segments, including TRBV6-2 and TRBV6-3. The dataset shows that most TCR sequences were rare, while some public TCRs occurred in many donors.

V was pared by 6 bases and J by 0 bases, with 15 bases between. There are 16 residues in the CDR3. CDR1 and CDR2 from the germline V gene are MNHNY and SVGAGI (reference sequence). Researchers ran the PCR with 60 Vbeta and 13 Jbeta primers. TCRdb's copy holds only in-frame clones and misses some; the assay was immunoSEQ multiplex PCR. The table includes about 190,000 clones, over 70% detected once. This receptor was taken from a young woman in good health and CMV-seropositive. The source material was PBMCs. This chain joins TRBV6-6 and TRBJ1-3; D unresolved. The DNA of the CDR3 is TGTGCCAGCAGGAACAGCGGAGGACTCTCTGGAAACACCATATATTTT. Its translation: CASRNSGGLSGNTIYF.